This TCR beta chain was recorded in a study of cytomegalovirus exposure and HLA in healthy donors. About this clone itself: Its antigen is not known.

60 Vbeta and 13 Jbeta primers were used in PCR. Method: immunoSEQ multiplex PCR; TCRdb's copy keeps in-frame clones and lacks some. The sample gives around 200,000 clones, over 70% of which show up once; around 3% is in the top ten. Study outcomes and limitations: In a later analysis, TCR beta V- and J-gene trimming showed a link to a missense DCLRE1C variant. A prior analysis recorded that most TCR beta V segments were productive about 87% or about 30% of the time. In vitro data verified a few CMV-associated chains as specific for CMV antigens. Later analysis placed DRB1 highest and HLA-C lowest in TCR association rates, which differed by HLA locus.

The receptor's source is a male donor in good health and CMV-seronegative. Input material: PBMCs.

This chain's CDR3 is CSVEDRSSYNEQFF. CDR3 in DNA: TGCAGCGTTGAGGACAGGAGCTCCTACAATGAGCAGTTCTTC. V is TRBV29-1 and J is TRBJ2-1, with 7 bases identical to TRBD1. Germline values: CDR1 SQVTM, CDR2 ANQGSEA. Losses at the gene ends were 3 bases for V and 0 bases for J; bases not matched to a gene: 2. The CDR3 extends over 14 amino acids.